Each of the 27 T cell receptor beta chains below was sequenced from the same sample in a study of T cells in Graves' hyperthyroidism and ophthalmopathy. RNA transcripts provided the source from which TCR beta CDR3 regions were amplified. RT-PCR in the first round (using the HTBI primer set) targeted the TCR CDR3. TCRdb re-analysed the multiplex PCR reads in MiXCR, keeping a single row per CDR3 protein. In the table there are about 400,000 distinct CDR3 sequences, 13% of which are singletons. Sequenced material: blood. Every receptor here comes from a woman younger than 35 with Graves' hyperthyroidism.

Many counts were recorded for this clonotype. J is TRBJ2-1 and V is TRBV7-2; D ambiguous. This CDR3 contains 13 residues. Trimming took off 1 base at V and 6 bases at J, with 7 bases between the two ends. Germline CDR1 and CDR2: SGHTA and FQGNSA. CDR3 in DNA: TGTGCCAGCAGCTTAGGACAAATCAATGAGCAGTTCTTC. It encodes CASSLGQINEQFF.

This clonotype was observed many times. The rearrangement uses TRBV5-4 and TRBJ2-7, with D possibly called TRBD1 or TRBD2 (5 bases each). The CDR3 covers 16 residues. Germline assignment: CDR1 SGHNT and CDR2 YYREEE (reference sequence). Trimming left V 0 bases short and J 3 bases short, with 16 bases between. The CDR3 loop is CASSLGRERGRYEQYF. In DNA, the CDR3 is TGTGCCAGCAGCTTGGGCAGGGAGAGGGGTCGCTACGAGCAGTACTTC.

Many counts were recorded for this clonotype. The V gene is TRBV3-1, the J gene TRBJ2-7; D is unclear. Trimming removed 1 base from V and 2 bases from J, with 9 bases in between. The V gene's germline CDR1 is LGHDT and CDR2 YNNKEL (reference sequence). The CDR3 is 14 amino acids. This chain's CDR3 is CASSQAGKAYEQYF. DNA for the CDR3: TGTGCCAGCAGCCAAGCCGGCAAAGCCTACGAGCAGTACTTC.

Many counts were recorded for this clonotype. This sequence joins TRBV7-8 and TRBJ2-7; 7 bases map to TRBD1. The CDR3 loop spans 15 amino acids. Trimming took 3 bases from V and 3 from J; bases not matched to a gene: 8. Germline values: CDR1 SGHVS, CDR2 FQNEAQ. This CDR3 is CASSFKTGTYYEQYF. DNA for the CDR3: TGTGCCAGCAGCTTTAAGACAGGGACGTACTACGAGCAGTACTTC.

In its sample, this clonotype was seen many times. The J gene is TRBJ1-1, the V gene TRBV10-1; D not certain. Germline-derived CDR1 and CDR2 are WNHNN and SYGVQD (reference sequence). V lost 5 bases to trimming and J lost 1 base, with 8 bases between them. The CDR3 is made up of 13 amino acids. CDR3 DNA sequence: TGCGCCAGCAGTATCGGGGAGAACACTGAAGCTTTCTTT. This codes for CASSIGENTEAFF.

The gene calls are TRBV12-5 and TRBJ2-1, with 12 bases matching TRBD2. The V gene end was trimmed by 6 bases and the J gene end by 10 bases; junction bases not matched to a gene: 7. Per germline, CDR1 LGHNT and CDR2 FRNRAP. CDR3 length equals 14 residues. The CDR3 protein is CASGRLAGEDEQFF. Here the CDR3 DNA reads TGTGCTAGTGGGCGACTAGCGGGAGAGGACGAGCAGTTCTTC.

This clonotype was detected many times. The V gene is TRBV15, the J gene TRBJ2-7, with TRBD1 as a possible D gene (6 bases). Germline CDR1 LNHNV, CDR2 YYDKDF (reference sequence). V lost 0 bases, J lost 1 base, and 10 bases lay in between. The CDR3 is 15 amino acids. The CDR3 nucleotides are TGTGCCACCAGCAGAGATTGTAGGGGGTCCTACGAGCAGTACTTC. It specifies CATSRDCRGSYEQYF.

Ten or more counts support this clonotype. V gene TRBV5-5 combines with J gene TRBJ2-5; 8 bases map to TRBD2. V trimming: 3 bases; J trimming: 5 bases; junction bases outside the gene matches: 9. The CDR3 loop spans 15 amino acids. Germline loops: CDR1 SGHKS, CDR2 YYEKEE (reference sequence). The CDR3 reads CASSWPRGGPETQYF. In DNA form, the CDR3 reads TGTGCCAGCAGCTGGCCTCGGGGGGGGCCCGAGACCCAGTACTTC.

J is TRBJ1-2 and V is TRBV19; no clear D gene. The CDR3 totals 14 residues. The germline gives CDR1 LNHDA, CDR2 SQIVND (reference sequence). Trimming removed 3 bases at V and 3 bases at J, with 11 bases between. The CDR3 region has the DNA TGTGCCAGTAGTATGCCTCATCGCGACTATGGCTACACCTTC. This sequence encodes CASSMPHRDYGYTF. Based on the CDR3 plus reference TRBV19 and TRBJ1-2, the full variable domain is DGGITQSPKYLFRKEGQNVTLSCEQNLNHDAMYWYRQDPGQGLRLIYYSQIVNDFQKGDIAEGYSVSREKKESFPLTVTSAQKNPTAFYLCASSMPHRDYGYTFGSGTRLTVV.

This clonotype was seen at least ten times. The chain employs TRBV20-1 and TRBJ2-2; D is unclear. Germline-derived CDR1 and CDR2 are DFQATT and SNEGSKA (reference sequence). The ends were cut back, 6 bases at V and 2 bases at J, with 7 bases in the middle. The CDR3 is 12 amino acids. CDR3 bases: TGCAGTGCCGTTGTAAACACCGGGGAGCTGTTTTTT. Its translation is CSAVVNTGELFF.

This clonotype was picked up a small number of times. Written as DNA, the CDR3 is TGTGCCAGCTCACCACTTCGGCTAGCGGGAGCAACCGGGGAGCTGTTTTTT. Encoded protein: CASSPLRLAGATGELFF. V gene TRBV18 combines with J gene TRBJ2-2, with 10 nucleotides matching TRBD2. CDR3 size: 17 residues. Looked up from germline, CDR1 is KGHSH and CDR2 is LQKENI. Unmatched junction bases numbered 7, after V lost 1 base and J lost 5 bases.

This clonotype was picked up a small number of times. The chain joins TRBV20-1 to TRBJ1-5, with D possibly matching TRBD1 (5 bases). The germline CDR1 and CDR2 sequences are DFQATT and SNEGSKA (reference sequence). V lost 5 bases and J lost 0, with 11 bases in between. The CDR3 is made up of 14 amino acids. CDR3 sequence: CSARRGYSNQPQHF. CDR3 nucleotides: TGCAGTGCTCGACGGGGGTATAGCAATCAGCCCCAGCATTTT.

The chain has TRBV24-1 and TRBJ1-2; 8 bases are a match to TRBD1. Germline V lookup: CDR1 KGHDR, CDR2 SFDVKD. Trimming at V came to 4 bases and at J to 6 bases, leaving 3 bases not matched to a gene. This CDR3 is built from 13 residues. The chain's CDR3 is CATSDQGAHGYTF. CDR3 DNA sequence: TGTGCCACCAGTGACCAGGGGGCGCATGGCTACACCTTC.

The chain recombines TRBV25-1 with TRBJ2-1, with D perhaps matching TRBD2 (6 bases). The ends were cut back, 2 bases at V and 8 bases at J, with 16 bases in the middle. The CDR3 is 15 residues long. CDR1 is MGHDK, CDR2 SYGVNS, per germline. The CDR3, as DNA: TGTGCCAGCAGTGAAACCGGGGCTAGCGTCTATGAGCAGTTCTTC. Its translation is CASSETGASVYEQFF.

This clonotype was recorded at least ten times. CDR3 in amino acids: CASSPQQENGYTF. CDR3 coding DNA: TGTGCCAGCTCACCACAACAGGAGAATGGCTACACCTTC. The chain recombines TRBV18 with TRBJ1-2; D perhaps matches TRBD1 (5 bases). V was trimmed by 1 base and J by 6 bases, leaving 9 bases between them. Germline CDR1 is KGHSH and CDR2 is LQKENI. The CDR3 length is 13 residues.

Many counts were recorded for this clonotype. V is TRBV20-1 and J is TRBJ2-3; D uncertain. CDR1 DFQATT and CDR2 SNEGSKA come from the germline V gene (reference sequence). Trimming took 3 bases from V and 4 from J, leaving 14 bases between them. The CDR3 is 14 residues long. The CDR3 loop reads CSASKGGSPDTQYF. DNA of the CDR3: TGCAGTGCTAGTAAGGGTGGCAGCCCAGATACGCAGTATTTT.

This clonotype came up many times. The chain employs TRBV20-1 and TRBJ2-5; 7 nucleotides agree with TRBD1. The germline CDR1 and CDR2 sequences are DFQATT and SNEGSKA (reference sequence). V trimming: 2 bases; J trimming: 6 bases; junction bases outside the gene matches: 15. The CDR3 is 16 amino acids. The CDR3 here is CSARTSRGTAVKTQYF. Written as DNA, the CDR3 is TGCAGTGCTAGAACAAGCAGGGGGACGGCAGTGAAGACCCAGTACTTC.

This clonotype was detected many times. The chain combines TRBV18 with TRBJ1-1; possibly TRBD1 for D (6 bases). CDR3 length: 18 amino acids. Germline CDR1 and CDR2: KGHSH and LQKENI. Trimming removed 4 bases from V and 7 bases from J, with 28 bases in between. The CDR3 region has the DNA TGTGCCAGCTCACGGACCGCCGTGGGGGGCGGCTACCGCCTTGAAGCTTTCTTT. This translates into CASSRTAVGGGYRLEAFF.

The genes are TRBV11-2 and TRBJ2-3; unclear D gene. This CDR3 region has 15 residues. CDR1 is SGHAT, CDR2 FQNNGV, per germline. Between the trimmed V and J ends, which lost 0 bases and 0 bases, there was a span of 7 bases. CDR3 DNA: TGTGCCAGCAGCTTAGATGTGGAGAGCACAGATACGCAGTATTTT. Its protein is CASSLDVESTDTQYF.

This clonotype was observed at least ten times. The rearrangement uses TRBV5-1 and TRBJ2-7, with TRBD1 matching 11 bases. The CDR3 has 18 amino acids. The V gene's germline CDR1 is SGHRS and CDR2 YFSETQ. Germline trimming cut 3 bases from V and 6 bases from J; bases unmatched to any gene: 17. The CDR3, as DNA: TGCGCCAGCAGCTCCCCTAGGGGGACAGGGGGTTCCTACAGCGAGCAGTACTTC. It encodes CASSSPRGTGGSYSEQYF.

This sequence joins TRBV7-8 and TRBJ2-5, with 16 bases aligning to TRBD2. The trim removed 4 bases at V and 4 bases at J, leaving 9 bases unmatched. Germline V gives CDR1 SGHVS, CDR2 FQNEAQ. There are 18 residues in the CDR3. The CDR3 is CASSSMGLAGGRGETQYF. As DNA, the CDR3 is TGTGCCAGCAGCTCTATGGGACTAGCGGGGGGGCGAGGAGAGACCCAGTACTTC.

In its sample, this clonotype was seen a few times. The chain recombines TRBV5-1 with TRBJ1-5; D not resolved. V lost 4 bases and J lost 1, with 12 bases in between. Germline V gene data show CDR1 as SGHRS and CDR2 as YFSETQ. The CDR3 is 15 residues long. CDR3: CASSMEGKSNQPQHF. CDR3 DNA: TGCGCCAGCAGCATGGAGGGCAAGAGCAATCAGCCCCAGCATTTT.

The genes are TRBV3-1 and TRBJ1-1; 11 bases are shared with TRBD1. The CDR3 extends over 15 amino acids. V shed 7 bases and J 1 base; nucleotides not matched to a gene: 5. Germline V gene sequence: CDR1 LGHDT, CDR2 YNNKEL (reference sequence). Here the CDR3 DNA reads TGTGCCAGCACCAGGACAGGGGGCGAGAACACTGAAGCTTTCTTT. It specifies CASTRTGGENTEAFF.

As for this clonotype: It may be a read error: a sequence one base away is much more abundant. This chain links TRBV20-1 with TRBJ1-1; unclear D gene. CDR1 DFQATT and CDR2 SNEGSKA come from the germline V gene (reference sequence). V was shortened by 8 bases and J by 8 bases, with 24 bases between the two germline ends. The CDR3 consists of 14 residues. The CDR3 bases are TGCAGTACTATAGGGCACCCCACGTCCCTCGAAGCTTTCTTT. Amino acids: CSTIGHPTSLEAFF.

This clonotype was counted many times. This rearrangement joins TRBV28 to TRBJ2-1; D might be TRBD2 (6 bases). The V end lost 2 bases, the J end lost 9 bases, and 17 bases lay between the germline ends. Germline V gives CDR1 MDHEN, CDR2 SYDVKM. The CDR3 length is 15 residues. CDR3 sequence: CASSLTGVVPPEQFF. CDR3 sequence (DNA): TGTGCCAGCAGTTTAACGGGAGTGGTTCCTCCTGAGCAGTTCTTC.

This clonotype was counted at least ten times. The chain couples TRBV4-3 to TRBJ2-5; D might be TRBD1 or TRBD2, each matching 5 bases. The germline CDR1 and CDR2 sequences are LGHNA and YSLEER. Trimming removed 0 bases at V and 7 bases at J, with 15 bases between. This CDR3 is 15 amino acids long. The CDR3 loop reads CASSQDRGESGTQYF. DNA for the CDR3: TGCGCCAGCAGCCAAGATCGAGGGGAGAGTGGGACCCAGTACTTC.

In its sample, this clonotype was seen many times. The V and J genes are TRBV24-1 and TRBJ2-2; TRBD2 agrees at 8 bases. CDR1 and CDR2 (germline): KGHDR, SFDVKD. Unmatched junction bases numbered 13, after V lost 4 bases and J lost 4 bases. The length of the CDR3 is 18 residues. CDR3 DNA: TGTGCCACCAGTGAGCACCACGGGGGGGGTCCGGGCACCGGGGAGCTGTTTTTT. This encodes CATSEHHGGGPGTGELFF.